The 10 T cell receptor beta chains below all came from one sample that was sequenced in a study of CD8 T cells in Susac syndrome (dated by TCRdb to about 2019). Libraries were prepared through the immunoSEQ multiplex PCR assay. RNA was extracted using the RNeasy kit, and roughly 0.5 to 1 ug of the RNA was reverse transcribed with random hexamers. The raw public reads went through TCRdb reprocessing: fastp at Q25, MiXCR clone calling, in-frame beta chains kept. All rows with the same CDR3 protein become a single entry with the most common DNA and genes. The table for this sample lists tens of thousands of distinct CDR3 sequences; 85% to 95% of them were counted only once. The ten largest account for approximately 0.52% of the sample. Specimen: CD4+ T cells from PBMCs. The origin of the receptors is a human donor with Susac syndrome.

Here the CDR3 DNA reads TGTGCCAGCAGCTTCCTCGAAGCGGGACCTACGGGGGCCCAGTACTTC. Protein product: CASSFLEAGPTGAQYF. The rearrangement uses TRBV7-2 and TRBJ2-5, with 7 bases lining up with TRBD2. Per the germline V gene, CDR1 is SGHTA and CDR2 is FQGNSA. The V segment lost 3 bases and the J segment 9 bases; nucleotides outside the gene matches: 16. This CDR3 spans 16 amino acids. The whole variable domain, filled in from reference TRBV7-2 and TRBJ2-5, reads GAGVSQSPSNKVTEKGKDVELRCDPISGHTALYWYRQSLGQGLEFLIYFQGNSAPDKSGLPSDRFSAERTGGSVSTLTIQRTQQEDSAVYLCASSFLEAGPTGAQYFGPGTRLLVL.

The chain recombines TRBV11-2 with TRBJ1-2; 7 positions match TRBD1. Germline CDR1 reads SGHAT; CDR2 reads FQNNGV. V lost 4 bases, J lost 7 bases, and 18 bases stayed unmatched. The CDR3 spans 17 residues. CDR3 sequence: CASSSTGAQITGRGYTF. The CDR3 coding sequence is TGTGCCAGCAGCTCAACAGGGGCCCAAATTACCGGCCGTGGCTACACCTTC.

The rearrangement uses TRBV20-1 and TRBJ1-6, with unresolved D. Between the trimmed V and J ends, which lost 1 base and 7 bases, there was a span of 11 bases. The CDR3 spans 14 residues. The germline V gene encodes CDR1 DFQATT and CDR2 SNEGSKA (reference sequence). This CDR3 reads CSARGTHANSPLHF. CDR3 DNA sequence: TGCAGTGCTAGAGGCACACACGCAAATTCACCCCTCCACTTT.

V usage is TRBV27 and J usage is TRBJ2-3, with 7 positions matching TRBD2. The CDR3 runs to 16 residues. The V and J ends lost 4 bases and 0 bases, in that order; junction bases with no gene match: 7. Germline V gene sequence: CDR1 MNHEY, CDR2 SMNVEV (reference sequence). This CDR3 reads CASSSGWGGSTDTQYF. The CDR3 DNA reads TGTGCCAGCAGTTCAGGTTGGGGGGGAAGCACAGATACGCAGTATTTT.

This chain's CDR3 is CASSLVGHGETQYF. As DNA, the CDR3 is TGTGCCAGCAGCTTGGTGGGTCACGGAGAGACCCAGTACTTC. The chain employs TRBV5-6 and TRBJ2-5; D ambiguous. Germline CDR1 is SGHDT and CDR2 is YYEEEE. The CDR3 consists of 14 residues. The V end lost 0 bases, the J end lost 4 bases, and 10 bases lay between the germline ends.

The CDR3 DNA reads as TGTGCCAGTAGTCCCGGGACAGGGATCGACTATGGCTACACCTTC. Translated: CASSPGTGIDYGYTF. The chain is built from TRBV19 and TRBJ1-2; 9 positions agree with TRBD1. V was clipped by 5 bases and J by 3 bases; unmatched bases: 7. The V gene's germline CDR1 is LNHDA and CDR2 SQIVND (reference sequence). The CDR3 length is 15 residues.

The chain combines TRBV18 with TRBJ1-6; 11 nucleotides match TRBD1. The CDR3 length is 15 residues. Per germline, CDR1 KGHSH and CDR2 LQKENI. V lost 6 bases, J lost 7 bases, and 5 bases stayed unmatched. CDR3 nucleotide sequence: TGTGCCAGCTCCCAGGGACAGGGGGAAAATTCACCCCTCCACTTT. It encodes CASSQGQGENSPLHF.

J is TRBJ2-1 and V is TRBV15, with 10 bases that match TRBD2. The CDR3 is made up of 15 amino acids. Germline-derived CDR1 and CDR2 are LNHNV and YYDKDF (reference sequence). The ends lost 2 bases at V and 2 bases at J; junction bases unmatched: 0. The CDR3 nucleotides read TGTGCCACCAGCAGAACTAGCGGGACCTACAATGAGCAGTTCTTC. Translated, it gives CATSRTSGTYNEQFF.

The chain carries TRBV12-3 or TRBV12-4 and TRBJ2-7; TRBD2 matches 7 bases. Germline trimming cut 2 bases from V and 1 base from J; bases unmatched to any gene: 8. The CDR3 runs 16 residues. CDR3 sequence (DNA): TGTGCCAGCAGTTTAAGCACTAGCGCGGTTTCCTACGAGCAGTACTTC. This sequence encodes CASSLSTSAVSYEQYF.

The rearrangement links TRBV6-1 to TRBJ1-5; tentatively, D is TRBD1 (5 bases). With 6 bases removed from V and 2 bases from J, the gap between germline ends came to 17 bases. The CDR3 runs 16 residues. Germline CDR1 and CDR2: MNHNS and SASEGT. The CDR3 DNA reads as TGTGCCAGCAGCGATTATGGGGACCGCGGCAATCAGCCCCAGCATTTT. The encoded protein is CASSDYGDRGNQPQHF.